These 27 T cell receptor beta chains originate from one sample sequenced in a study of cytomegalovirus exposure and HLA in healthy donors. Use of 60 Vbeta and 13 Jbeta primers characterized the PCR. Measured with immunoSEQ multiplex PCR; TCRdb has only the in-frame clones, and not every one. The repertoire consists of 100,000 or so clones, with 12% to 15% occurring once and the leading ten covering approximately 0.8%. The sample was PBMCs. These receptor sequences come from a female donor in good health and CMV-seronegative.

The rearrangement links TRBV29-1 to TRBJ2-1, with 13 bases aligning to TRBD2. Unmatched junction bases numbered 3, after V lost 3 bases and J lost 7 bases. This CDR3 has 14 amino acids. Germline V gives CDR1 SQVTM, CDR2 ANQGSEA. The CDR3 here is CSVETSGRWNEQFF. The CDR3, as DNA: TGCAGCGTTGAGACTAGCGGGAGGTGGAATGAGCAGTTCTTC.

The chain has TRBV5-4 and TRBJ2-5, with D tentatively TRBD2 (5 bases). With 10 bases removed from V and 3 bases from J, the gap between germline ends came to 16 bases. The V gene's germline CDR1 is SGHNT and CDR2 YYREEE (reference sequence). CDR3 length: 13 residues. CDR3 nucleotide sequence: TGTGCCCTAGAGGGCCCCGGGAAAGAGACCCAGTACTTC. It codes for CALEGPGKETQYF.

The chain recombines TRBV2 with TRBJ1-2, with D perhaps TRBD1 (5 bases). Germline V gene sequence: CDR1 SNHLY, CDR2 FYNNEI. The CDR3 loop spans 13 amino acids. The V end was cut by 4 bases, the J end by 7 bases, with 13 bases between. CDR3 in DNA: TGTGCCAGCAGTGGGACAAGGGCAGCTGGCTACACCTTC. This codes for CASSGTRAAGYTF.

The chain has TRBV4-3 and TRBJ1-3, with 8 bases matching TRBD1. The CDR3 spans 17 residues. Germline CDR1 LGHNA, CDR2 YSLEER. The V gene end was trimmed by 0 bases and the J gene end by 5 bases; junction bases not matched to a gene: 9. The CDR3 is CASSQDLSGTGRNTIYF. The DNA of the CDR3 is TGCGCCAGCAGCCAAGATCTGTCGGGGACAGGAAGAAACACCATATATTTT.

This clone was seen a few times. This chain links TRBV5-1 with TRBJ2-5; a weak D match, TRBD1 (6 bases). Germline V gene data show CDR1 as SGHRS and CDR2 as YFSETQ. Deletions cut 4 bases from V and 5 bases from J, with 15 bases between. The CDR3 runs to 14 residues. CDR3 amino acids: CASSPGTQRETQYF. CDR3 nucleotide sequence: TGCGCCAGCAGCCCCGGGACACAGCGGGAGACCCAGTACTTC.

This chain uses TRBV5-1 with TRBJ1-3; TRBD1 might be the D (6 bases). The V gene's germline CDR1 is SGHRS and CDR2 YFSETQ. Trimming stripped 4 bases from V and 0 bases from J, with 14 bases between. The CDR3 length is 16 residues. CDR3 sequence (DNA): TGCGCCAGCAGCCCAGTTACAGGGATCTCTGGAAACACCATATATTTT. As protein: CASSPVTGISGNTIYF.

This clone was recorded a few times. The rearrangement uses TRBV7-2 and TRBJ2-7, with 8 bases fitting TRBD1. Germline CDR1 and CDR2: SGHTA and FQGNSA. The length of the CDR3 is 15 residues. Trimming at V came to 5 bases and at J to 1 base, leaving 7 bases not matched to a gene. CDR3 DNA: TGTGCCAGCAGCAGAGGGACAGGACTTTCCTACGAGCAGTACTTC. It yields the protein CASSRGTGLSYEQYF.

Regarding this clone: Other DNA sequences within the sample encode an identical CDR3. V is TRBV2 and J is TRBJ1-5, with TRBD1 identical over 9 bases. The germline V gene encodes CDR1 SNHLY and CDR2 FYNNEI. This CDR3 contains 15 residues. The V segment lost 6 bases and the J segment 0 bases; nucleotides outside the gene matches: 3. The CDR3 sequence: CASSRDRASNQPQHF. The DNA for the CDR3 is TGTGCCAGCAGCCGGGACAGGGCTAGCAATCAGCCCCAGCATTTT.

This chain connects TRBV6-7 to TRBJ2-6; TRBD2 is a possible D gene (6 bases). TRBV6-7 has ORF status, its function being uncertain. Trimming shortened V by 8 bases and J by 0 bases, and 17 bases separated the two germline ends. The CDR3 length is 17 residues. CDR3 loop: CASDTVGGPSGANVLTF. CDR3 in DNA: TGTGCCAGCGATACTGTCGGGGGACCCTCTGGGGCCAACGTCCTGACTTTC.

The chain has TRBV27 and TRBJ2-1; 10 bases map to TRBD2. The CDR3 sequence is 16 residues long. Germline CDR1 is MNHEY and CDR2 is SMNVEV (reference sequence). Trimming at V came to 0 bases and at J to 7 bases, leaving 6 bases not matched to a gene. The DNA of the CDR3 is TGTGCCAGCAGTTTATCGGGTAGCGGGAGGTGGAATGAGCAGTTCTTC. This gives the protein CASSLSGSGRWNEQFF.

The chain links TRBV4-1 to TRBJ2-1, with 14 bases matching TRBD2. Germline V gene lookup returns CDR1 MGHRA and CDR2 YSYEKL. CDR3 length equals 18 residues. Trimming took 0 bases from V and 3 from J; bases not matched to a gene: 4. The CDR3 bases are TGCGCCAGCAGCCAAGATACCGGGACTAGCGGGAGCTACAATGAGCAGTTCTTC. Translation gives CASSQDTGTSGSYNEQFF.

There are a few counts of this clone. The chain joins TRBV4-1 to TRBJ1-4; D not certain. V shed 4 bases and J shed 4 bases, with 13 bases lying between them. The CDR3 length is 15 residues. Germline CDR1 MGHRA, CDR2 YSYEKL. DNA of the CDR3: TGCGCCAGCAGCCCCCGGGGAGGGTTTAATGAAAAACTGTTTTTT. It codes for CASSPRGGFNEKLFF.

This clone was counted between two and nine times. The rearrangement uses TRBV7-2 and TRBJ2-4; 12 nucleotides match TRBD2. V lost 3 bases, J lost 9 bases, and 9 bases stayed unmatched. Germline CDR1 SGHTA, CDR2 FQGNSA. This CDR3 comprises 16 residues. Written as DNA, the CDR3 is TGTGCCAGCAGCTTCGGGCTAGCGGGGGGGCAGAGCATTCAGTACTTC. Protein product: CASSFGLAGGQSIQYF.

This chain uses TRBV5-1 with TRBJ2-1; 8 nucleotides agree with TRBD1. The CDR3 is 15 residues long. V was clipped by 0 bases and J by 8 bases; unmatched bases: 7. From germline, CDR1 is SGHRS and CDR2 YFSETQ. The CDR3 loop reads CASSLAGQGVDEQFF. The CDR3 DNA reads as TGCGCCAGCAGCTTGGCCGGACAGGGAGTGGATGAGCAGTTCTTC. The whole variable domain, filled in from reference TRBV5-1 and TRBJ2-1, reads KAGVTQTPRYLIKTRGQQVTLSCSPISGHRSVSWYQQTPGQGLQFLFEYFSETQRNKGNFPGRFSGRQFSNSRSEMNVSTLELGDSALYLCASSLAGQGVDEQFFGPGTRLTVL.

The table lists this clone with a few counts. The chain links TRBV9 to TRBJ1-1, with D maybe TRBD1 (5 bases). Germline values: CDR1 SGDLS, CDR2 YYNGEE. The CDR3 has 17 residues. With 4 bases removed from V and 1 base from J, the gap between germline ends came to 20 bases. The CDR3: CASSPTLGLTGNTEAFF. CDR3 in DNA: TGTGCCAGCAGCCCTACTTTGGGATTAACAGGGAACACTGAAGCTTTCTTT.

The chain is built from TRBV21-1 and TRBJ1-2; TRBD1, the table's D call, was not compared with the DNA. TRBV21-1 is a known pseudogene. CDR3 length: 13 residues. In DNA, the CDR3 is TGTGCCAGCACTCAACAGGGCGACTATGGCTACACCTTC. This encodes CASTQQGDYGYTF.

The rearrangement joins TRBV12-5 to TRBJ2-7; D is unclear. V was shortened by 6 bases and J by 7 bases, with 13 bases between the two germline ends. This CDR3 region has 12 residues. Germline loops: CDR1 LGHNT, CDR2 FRNRAP. Here the CDR3 DNA reads TGTGCTAGTGGGGGCAGTTTGTGGGAGCAGTACTTC. It codes for CASGGSLWEQYF. The full variable domain, completed using reference TRBV12-5 and TRBJ2-7, is DARVTQTPRHKVTEMGQEVTMRCQPILGHNTVFWYRQTMMQGLELLAYFRNRAPLDDSGMPKDRFSAEMPDATLATLKIQPSEPRDSAVYFCASGGSLWEQYFGPGTRLTVT.

The CDR3 sequence: CAWNLQGDSPAFF. In DNA form, the CDR3 reads TGTGCCTGGAATTTGCAGGGTGATAGTCCAGCTTTCTTT. This chain connects TRBV30 to TRBJ1-1, with D perhaps TRBD1 (5 bases). Trimming took 4 bases from V and 10 from J, leaving 19 bases between them. Germline V gives CDR1 GTSNPN, CDR2 SVGIG (reference sequence). The CDR3 is 13 amino acids.

V is TRBV29-1 and J is TRBJ1-1; 8 bases align to TRBD1. With V trimmed by 2 bases and J by 6 bases, 8 bases remained unmatched. CDR3 length: 14 amino acids. The germline V gene encodes CDR1 SQVTM and CDR2 ANQGSEA. The CDR3 region is CSVEKGQVPSEAFF. CDR3 coding DNA: TGCAGCGTTGAAAAGGGACAGGTCCCATCTGAAGCTTTCTTT. The variable domain in full, completed from reference TRBV29-1 and TRBJ1-1, reads SAVISQKPSRDICQRGTSLTIQCQVDSQVTMMFWYRQQPGQSLTLIATANQGSEATYESGFVIDKFPISRPNLTFSTLTVSNMSPEDSSIYLCSVEKGQVPSEAFFGQGTRLTVV.

There are a few counts of this clone. The chain joins TRBV5-1 to TRBJ2-5; a weak D match, TRBD1 (5 bases). Trimming cost V 2 bases and J 1 base, with 12 bases left between them. Germline CDR1 reads SGHRS; CDR2 reads YFSETQ. The CDR3 runs to 15 residues. DNA for the CDR3: TGCGCCAGCAGCTTAGTCGAAGGGGTCCAAGAGACCCAGTACTTC. This codes for CASSLVEGVQETQYF.

Only a few counts were recorded for this clone. The chain is built from TRBV19 and TRBJ2-7, with a possible D match to TRBD2 (5 bases). This CDR3 has 15 residues. With 3 bases removed from V and 3 bases from J, the gap between germline ends came to 15 bases. The V gene's germline CDR1 is LNHDA and CDR2 SQIVND (reference sequence). As DNA, the CDR3 is TGTGCCAGTAGTATGAAGGGAGAAGCTGTCTACGAGCAGTACTTC. This encodes CASSMKGEAVYEQYF.

The J gene is TRBJ2-1, the V gene TRBV7-9, with D unclear. V dropped 6 bases and J dropped 0 bases, with 9 bases sitting between them. CDR3 length equals 14 residues. Germline V gene sequence: CDR1 SEHNR, CDR2 FQNEAQ (reference sequence). The CDR3 DNA reads as TGTGCCAGCAGAGACTGGAGCTCCTACAATGAGCAGTTCTTC. It is translated as CASRDWSSYNEQFF.

This clone appeared a few times. This chain joins TRBV19 and TRBJ2-2; TRBD2 aligns across 10 bases. The V gene's germline CDR1 is LNHDA and CDR2 SQIVND (reference sequence). J gave up 1 base and V 5 bases, and 7 bases lay outside the gene matches. The CDR3 runs 17 residues. Written as DNA, the CDR3 is TGTGCCAGTAGTTTCGCTTTAGCGGGGGGGAACACCGGGGAGCTGTTTTTT. Translated: CASSFALAGGNTGELFF.

This clone turned up a few times. The chain carries TRBV5-6 and TRBJ2-7; perhaps TRBD2 as D (6 bases). The CDR3 covers 15 residues. V was shortened by 4 bases and J by 2 bases, with 16 bases between the two germline ends. Germline V gene sequence: CDR1 SGHDT, CDR2 YYEEEE. The CDR3 here is CASSAGPGEAYEQYF. The CDR3 DNA follows: TGTGCCAGCAGCGCCGGCCCCGGGGAGGCCTACGAGCAGTACTTC.

V and J are TRBV19 and TRBJ1-1, with D hard to call. The CDR3 runs to 14 residues. The V end lost 5 bases, the J end lost 2 bases, and 12 bases lay between the germline ends. Germline-derived CDR1 and CDR2 are LNHDA and SQIVND (reference sequence). CDR3 sequence: CASSPLGRNTEAFF. In nucleotides, the CDR3 is TGTGCCAGTAGTCCCTTGGGCAGAAACACTGAAGCTTTCTTT. Combining the CDR3 with reference TRBV19 and TRBJ1-1 gives the whole variable domain DGGITQSPKYLFRKEGQNVTLSCEQNLNHDAMYWYRQDPGQGLRLIYYSQIVNDFQKGDIAEGYSVSREKKESFPLTVTSAQKNPTAFYLCASSPLGRNTEAFFGQGTRLTVV.

This clone came up a few times. This chain connects TRBV6-5 to TRBJ2-4; D not resolved. CDR1 and CDR2 from the germline V gene are MNHEY and SVGAGI. V dropped 5 bases and J dropped 6 bases, with 17 bases sitting between them. CDR3 length: 15 residues. The chain's CDR3 is CASSAPGRLGNIQYF. The CDR3 DNA sequence: TGTGCCAGCAGTGCACCTGGCCGACTCGGAAACATTCAGTACTTC.

The genes are TRBV5-1 and TRBJ2-7, with TRBD2 as a possible D gene (5 bases). Trimming stripped 0 bases from V and 2 bases from J, with 9 bases between. The germline gives CDR1 SGHRS, CDR2 YFSETQ. The CDR3 runs to 14 residues. DNA of the CDR3: TGCGCCAGCAGCTTGGCACTAGGAGCCTACGAGCAGTACTTC. Amino acid sequence: CASSLALGAYEQYF.